The rows below give T cell receptor beta chains drawn from one sample of a study of T cells after yellow fever vaccination. TCRdb analysed the 5' RACE reads with MiXCR anew, one entry per CDR3 protein. The sample lists 300,000 to 400,000 distinct CDR3 sequences; around 8.1% were seen once. This specimen consisted of PBMCs, obtained about 49 days after the first yellow fever vaccination. The receptor set was obtained from a young man who received the YFV17D yellow fever vaccine. Each CDR3 is given with its conserved first and last residue. A D gene is named only where the DNA matches it firmly. Rows may omit the clone size; those that give it use once, few, many or a size class.

j_call v_call d_call clone_size cdr3_nt cdr3_aa
TRBJ1-1 TRBV12-3/TRBV12-4 - - TGTGCCAGCAGTCAGAGGAACACTGAAGCTTTCTTT CASSQRNTEAFF
TRBJ2-5 TRBV27 - - TGTGCCAGCAGTAGGTTCGGGGCTAAACAAGAGACCCAGTACTTC CASSRFGAKQETQYF
TRBJ2-2 TRBV7-2 - - TGTGCCAGCAGCTTAGTGGGGAGCACCGGGGAGCTGTTTTTT CASSLVGSTGELFF
TRBJ1-5 TRBV18 - - TGTGCCAGCTCAACGTCCGGGCCCGGGGGTCAGCCCCAGCATTTT CASSTSGPGGQPQHF
TRBJ1-4 TRBV4-2 - few TGTGCCAGCAGCTCCCCCGGGAAGTGGTATGAAATAAAACTGTTTTTT CASSSPGKWYEIKLFF
TRBJ2-7 TRBV6-4 TRBD1 - TGTGCCAGCAGTGCAGCGGGACAGGGGAGTGACGAGCAGTACTTC CASSAAGQGSDEQYF
TRBJ2-7 TRBV6-6 - few TGTGCCAGCACCCCGGGGCCCTACGAGCAGTACTTC CASTPGPYEQYF
TRBJ1-3 TRBV30 - few TGTGCCTGGAGTTCTGGACACTCTGGAAACACCATATATTTT CAWSSGHSGNTIYF
TRBJ2-3 TRBV6-1 - few TGTGCCAGCAGTCCCAATTCTATAAACACAGATACGCAGTATTTT CASSPNSINTDTQYF
TRBJ1-1 TRBV9 TRBD1 many TGTGCCAGCACACCAAGGGACAGGCTGAACACTGAAGCTTTCTTT CASTPRDRLNTEAFF
TRBJ1-3 TRBV30 TRBD1 - TGTGCCTGGAGCCGGGACAGGGTCAACTCTGGAAACACCATATATTTT CAWSRDRVNSGNTIYF
TRBJ2-2 TRBV29-1 - - TGCAGCGTTGAAGAATCGCCAGGGATCGGGGAGCTGTTTTTT CSVEESPGIGELFF
TRBJ2-3 TRBV19 - - TGTGCCAGTAGTACCTGGACTAGCACAGGGGAGGGAGATACGCAGTATTTT CASSTWTSTGEGDTQYF
TRBJ1-2 TRBV29-1 - - TGCAGCGTTGAAAGGCGGCCCTCTAACTATGGCTACACCTTC CSVERRPSNYGYTF
TRBJ1-2 TRBV3-1 - few TGTGCCAGCAGCCCTGTGGAAGCGAGCAACTATGGCTACACCTTC CASSPVEASNYGYTF
TRBJ1-5 TRBV7-8 - few TGTGCCAGCAGCTTACCGGGGGGCAATCAGCCCCAGCATTTT CASSLPGGNQPQHF
TRBJ2-3 TRBV6-1 - few TGTGCCAGCAACGGACCAGCAGATACGCAGTATTTT CASNGPADTQYF
TRBJ2-1 TRBV7-3 - - TGTGCCAGCAGCTTAGGGTCCGGGTACTCCTACAATGAGCAGTTCTTC CASSLGSGYSYNEQFF
TRBJ1-5 TRBV6-2/TRBV6-3 - - TGTGCCAGCAGTTCAACGTTCCAGGGTCAGCCCCAGCATTTT CASSSTFQGQPQHF
TRBJ1-6 TRBV20-1 - many TGCAGTGCACGACAGAGTTATAATTCACCCCTCCACTTT CSARQSYNSPLHF